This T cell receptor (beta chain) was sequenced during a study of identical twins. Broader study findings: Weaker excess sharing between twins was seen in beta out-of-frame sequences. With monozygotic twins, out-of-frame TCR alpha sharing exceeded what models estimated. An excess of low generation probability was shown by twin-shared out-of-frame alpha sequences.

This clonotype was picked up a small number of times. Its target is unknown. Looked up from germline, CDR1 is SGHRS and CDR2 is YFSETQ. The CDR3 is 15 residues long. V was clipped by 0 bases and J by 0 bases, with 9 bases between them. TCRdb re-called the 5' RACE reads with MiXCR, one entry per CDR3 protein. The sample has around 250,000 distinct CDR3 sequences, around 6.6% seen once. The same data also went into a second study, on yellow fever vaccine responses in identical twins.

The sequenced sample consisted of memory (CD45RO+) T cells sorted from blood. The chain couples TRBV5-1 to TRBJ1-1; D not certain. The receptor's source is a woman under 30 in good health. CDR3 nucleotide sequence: TGCGCCAGCAGCTTGGGTACAGAATTGAACACTGAAGCTTTCTTT. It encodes CASSLGTELNTEAFF. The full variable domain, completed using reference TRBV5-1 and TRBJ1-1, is KAGVTQTPRYLIKTRGQQVTLSCSPISGHRSVSWYQQTPGQGLQFLFEYFSETQRNKGNFPGRFSGRQFSNSRSEMNVSTLELGDSALYLCASSLGTELNTEAFFGQGTRLTVV.